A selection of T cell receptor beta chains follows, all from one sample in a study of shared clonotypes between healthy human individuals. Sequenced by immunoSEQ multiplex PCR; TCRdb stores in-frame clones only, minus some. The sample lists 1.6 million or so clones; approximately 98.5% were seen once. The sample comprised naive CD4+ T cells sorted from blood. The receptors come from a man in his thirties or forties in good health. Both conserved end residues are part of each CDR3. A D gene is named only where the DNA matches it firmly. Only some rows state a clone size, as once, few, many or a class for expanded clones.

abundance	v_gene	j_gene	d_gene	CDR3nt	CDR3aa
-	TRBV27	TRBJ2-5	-	TGTGCCAGCAGTTTCCCGGACTACCAAGAGACCCAGTACTTC	CASSFPDYQETQYF
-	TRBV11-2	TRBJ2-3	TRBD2	TGTGCCAGCAGCCCGCGGACTAGCGGGAGGGCCGCGGGCACAGATACGCAGTATTTT	CASSPRTSGRAAGTDTQYF
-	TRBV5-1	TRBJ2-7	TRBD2	TGCGCCAGCAGAACTAGCGGGAACTACGAGCAGTACTTC	CASRTSGNYEQYF
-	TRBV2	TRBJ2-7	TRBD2	TGTGCCAGCAGCTTACCCCGAGGAGCGGGAGGGATGGCCTACGAGCAGTACTTC	CASSLPRGAGGMAYEQYF
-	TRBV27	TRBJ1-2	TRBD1	TGTGCCAGCAGTTTCTTTGGTCGGGACAGGTCCGGCTACACCTTC	CASSFFGRDRSGYTF
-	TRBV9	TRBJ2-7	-	TGTGCCAGCAGCGAGAGAGGACAGTACTACGAGCAGTACTTC	CASSERGQYYEQYF
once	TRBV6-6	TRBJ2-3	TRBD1	TGTGCCACGGGACAGACTGCTAGCACAGATACGCAGTATTTT	CATGQTASTDTQYF
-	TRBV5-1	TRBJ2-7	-	TGCGCCAGCAGCTTGGCCAGCTATGCCTACGAGCAGTACTTC	CASSLASYAYEQYF
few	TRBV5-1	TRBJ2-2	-	TGCGCCAGCAGCTTTCAGGGTGACACCGGGGAGCTGTTTTTT	CASSFQGDTGELFF
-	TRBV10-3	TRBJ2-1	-	TGTGCCATCAGTGAACCAGCGAGCTCCTACAATGAGCAGTTCTTC	CAISEPASSYNEQFF
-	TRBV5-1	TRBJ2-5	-	TGCGCCAGCAGCCCAGTGAGACATTCAGGAGAGACCCAGTACTTC	CASSPVRHSGETQYF
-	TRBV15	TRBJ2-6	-	TGTGCCACCAGCAGAGATCCGACAGCGAACCCGGGCTCTGGGGCCAACGTCCTGACTTTC	CATSRDPTANPGSGANVLTF
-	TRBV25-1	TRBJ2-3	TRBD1	TGTGCCAGCAAGGGACAGGCGGGGGATACGCAGTATTTT	CASKGQAGDTQYF
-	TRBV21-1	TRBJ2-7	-	TGTGCCAGCAGCAAAATTGGCACCGGGACAGGCGTCTACGAGCAGTACTTC	CASSKIGTGTGVYEQYF
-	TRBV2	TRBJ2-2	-	TGTGCTGAGACGGACAGTCCGAACACCGGGGAGCTGTTTTTT	CAETDSPNTGELFF
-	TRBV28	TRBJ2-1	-	TGTGCCAGCAGGGTGACACTGGGGGTAAATGAGCAGTTCTTC	CASRVTLGVNEQFF
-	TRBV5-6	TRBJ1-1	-	TGTGCCAGCAGCTTGAGGGCGTTTAACACTGAAGCTTTCTTT	CASSLRAFNTEAFF
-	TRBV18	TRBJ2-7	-	TGTGCCAGCTCACCCTCGAAGGTTTCCGAGCAGTACTTC	CASSPSKVSEQYF
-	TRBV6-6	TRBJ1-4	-	TGTGCCAGCAGTTATGGAGGCGAAAAACTGTTTTTT	CASSYGGEKLFF
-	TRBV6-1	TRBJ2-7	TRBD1	TGTGCCAGCAGTGTTACAGGGGGTTCCTACGAGCAGTACTTC	CASSVTGGSYEQYF
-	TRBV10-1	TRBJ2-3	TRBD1	TGCGCCAGCAGTTACAGGGGACCCACAGATACGCAGTATTTT	CASSYRGPTDTQYF
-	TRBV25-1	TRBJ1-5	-	TGTGCCAGCAGTGGGCCATGGGACAAATATAGCAATCAGCCCCAGCATTTT	CASSGPWDKYSNQPQHF
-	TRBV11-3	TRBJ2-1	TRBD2	TGTGCCAGCAGCCCAAGCGGGAGCTCCTACAATGAGCAGTTCTTC	CASSPSGSSYNEQFF
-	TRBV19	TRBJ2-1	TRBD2	TGTGCCAGTAGTAGAGGGACTAGCGGGAGTCGTGAGCAGTTCTTC	CASSRGTSGSREQFF
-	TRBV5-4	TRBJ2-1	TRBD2	TGTGCCAGCAGCCCGACTAGAGCGGGAGTCCCTAATGAGCAGTTCTTC	CASSPTRAGVPNEQFF
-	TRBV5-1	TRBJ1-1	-	TGCGCCAGCAGCATCGGTACAGATACGGTAGCTTTCTTT	CASSIGTDTVAFF
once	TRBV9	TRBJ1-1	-	TGTGCCAGCAGCCCTCAGACCCCTGAAGCTTTCTTT	CASSPQTPEAFF
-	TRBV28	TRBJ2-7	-	TGTGCCAGCAGTTTGGGTTTTTACGAGCAGTACTTC	CASSLGFYEQYF
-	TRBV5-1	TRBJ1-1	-	TGCGCCAGCAGCATGGTGGCAGGGGAAGGGAACACTGAAGCTTTCTTT	CASSMVAGEGNTEAFF
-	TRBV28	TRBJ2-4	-	TGTGCCAGCAGTATGGACGGGTCGCGAACCAAAAACATTCAGTACTTC	CASSMDGSRTKNIQYF
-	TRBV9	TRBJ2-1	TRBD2	TGTGCCAGCAGCGAGACCCCTCGCGGGAGTTTAGATGAGCAGTTCTTC	CASSETPRGSLDEQFF
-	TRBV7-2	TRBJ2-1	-	TGTGCCAGCAGCCGAGGTCGCGGACCGTCATACAATGAGCAGTTCTTC	CASSRGRGPSYNEQFF
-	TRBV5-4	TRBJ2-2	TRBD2	TGTGCCAGCAGCTTGGGACTAGCGGTGAACACCGGGGAGCTGTTTTTT	CASSLGLAVNTGELFF
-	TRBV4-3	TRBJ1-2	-	TGCGCCAGCAGCCAAGATTCGGCAGTATCCAACTATGGCTACACCTTC	CASSQDSAVSNYGYTF
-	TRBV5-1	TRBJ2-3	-	TGCGCCAGCAGCTTGTTCCAGCCCACAGATACGCAGTATTTT	CASSLFQPTDTQYF
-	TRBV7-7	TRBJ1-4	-	TGTGCTAGCAGCTACGGGAGGGCCGCTAATGAAAAACTGTTTTTT	CASSYGRAANEKLFF
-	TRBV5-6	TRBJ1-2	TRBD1	TGTGCCAGCAGCTTGAGACAGGGGAGGTATGGCTACACCTTC	CASSLRQGRYGYTF
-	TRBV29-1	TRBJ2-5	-	TGCAGCGTCGACTCGAGTCAAGAGACCCAGTACTTC	CSVDSSQETQYF
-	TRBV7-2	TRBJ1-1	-	TGTGCCAGCAGGTTAGTTGTGAACACTGAAGCTTTCTTT	CASRLVVNTEAFF
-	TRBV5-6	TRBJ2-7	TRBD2	TGTGCCAGCAGCTTGCACGGGAGGTTCCCCTACGAGCAGTACTTC	CASSLHGRFPYEQYF
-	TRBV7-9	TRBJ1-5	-	TGTGCCAGCCAGCCTGAGACAGGCCATAATCAGCCCCAGCATTTT	CASQPETGHNQPQHF
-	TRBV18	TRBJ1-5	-	TGTGCCACCTCGGATGGGACCCAAGTTGGGCATTTT	CATSDGTQVGHF
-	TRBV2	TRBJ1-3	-	TGTGCCAGCAGTGAGGACAGCCTATCCGGAAACACCATATATTTT	CASSEDSLSGNTIYF
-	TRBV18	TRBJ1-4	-	TGTGCCAGCTCATCGGACAGTGTTAATGTAAAACTGTTTTTT	CASSSDSVNVKLFF